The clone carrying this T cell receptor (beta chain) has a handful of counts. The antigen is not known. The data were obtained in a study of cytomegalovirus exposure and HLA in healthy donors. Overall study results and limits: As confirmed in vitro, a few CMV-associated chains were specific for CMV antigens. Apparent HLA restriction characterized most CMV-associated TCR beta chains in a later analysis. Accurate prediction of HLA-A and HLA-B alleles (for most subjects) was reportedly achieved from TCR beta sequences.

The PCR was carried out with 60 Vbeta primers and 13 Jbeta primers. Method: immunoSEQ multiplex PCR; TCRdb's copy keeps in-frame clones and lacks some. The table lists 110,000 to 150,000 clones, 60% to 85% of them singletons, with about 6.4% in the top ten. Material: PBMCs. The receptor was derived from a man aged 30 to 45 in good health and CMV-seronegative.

In DNA form, the CDR3 reads TGTGCCAGCAGCCGACAGGGAGGCACAGATACGCAGTATTTT. Translated, it gives CASSRQGGTDTQYF. V usage is TRBV6-5 and J usage is TRBJ2-3; 7 bases line up with TRBD1. The CDR3 totals 14 residues. The V and J ends lost 6 bases and 1 base, in that order; junction bases with no gene match: 4. Per germline, CDR1 MNHEY and CDR2 SVGAGI.